This T cell receptor beta chain comes out of a study of T cells in Graves' hyperthyroidism and ophthalmopathy. In regard to this clonotype: As yet, its antigen is unknown.

Patients showing uncontrolled infection, other autoimmune disease, pregnancy or lactation were ineligible. Together with thyroid ultrasound, orbital computed tomography, serum thyroxine and TRAb, clinical symptoms were used for diagnoses. General study results and limits: Separating ophthalmopathy from stable hyperthyroidism was achieved by a 13 V-J model.

TCR beta CDR3 region amplification was performed from RNA transcripts. Researchers ran a first-round RT-PCR on the TCR CDR3 using the HTBI primer set. From the multiplex PCR reads, TCRdb called clonotypes with MiXCR, one entry per CDR3 protein. This table holds 490,000 or so distinct CDR3 sequences, less than 25% found once. This clonotype originated in a woman between 65 and 79 years old with Graves' ophthalmopathy. The sequenced sample was blood.

In DNA, the CDR3 is TGCGCCAGCAGCTTGGACGGCCGCACAGATACGCAGTATTTT. It is translated as CASSLDGRTDTQYF. The V call is TRBV5-1, the J call TRBJ2-3, with D uncertain. CDR3 length: 14 amino acids. The V gene's germline CDR1 is SGHRS and CDR2 YFSETQ. The V end was cut by 0 bases, the J end by 1 base, with 6 bases between. The variable domain in full, completed from reference TRBV5-1 and TRBJ2-3, reads KAGVTQTPRYLIKTRGQQVTLSCSPISGHRSVSWYQQTPGQGLQFLFEYFSETQRNKGNFPGRFSGRQFSNSRSEMNVSTLELGDSALYLCASSLDGRTDTQYFGPGTRLTVL.